The T cell receptor beta chain under discussion was sequenced for a study of blood T cell repertoires in COVID-19. Background on the study: COVID-19 samples, acute and convalescent, were from the United States, Italy and Spain.

Germline CDR1 SEHNR, CDR2 FQNEAQ (reference sequence). This CDR3 spans 15 amino acids. V dropped 2 bases and J dropped 5 bases, with 12 bases sitting between them. While infection was still active, Seattle patients were enrolled and then followed longitudinally. As processed by the authors: Estimates of nucleated cell counts were drawn from the amplification of reference gene primers. Clones were sequenced by immunoSEQ multiplex PCR, and TCRdb holds only the in-frame ones, with some missing. That table furnishes V, J and clone size, whereas the DNA furnished D and trimming. In the table there are 150,000 to 200,000 clones, more than 75% of which are singletons.

This clonotype was sampled from a person aged 65-85 years with COVID-19, enrolled during active disease. This chain joins TRBV7-9 and TRBJ1-4, with unresolved D. The sample consisted of peripheral blood. The CDR3 loop is CASSLYAGGNEKLFF. As DNA, the CDR3 is TGTGCCAGCAGCTTATACGCTGGAGGAAATGAAAAACTGTTTTTT.